This TCR beta chain was observed in a study of blood T cell repertoires in COVID-19. Study as a whole: Material from acute and convalescent COVID-19 was sourced from the United States, Italy and Spain. T cells, B-cell-depleted T cells, or PBMCs supplied cDNA or gDNA.

Original data processing: Amplified reference gene primers provided the basis for estimating nucleated cell counts. Libraries were prepared by immunoSEQ multiplex PCR; TCRdb keeps only in-frame clonotypes and omits some of them. The DNA gave D and trimming, while V, J and clone size come from that table. The sample holds 210,000 or so clones, around four fifths seen once. Germline V gene data show CDR1 as LNHDA and CDR2 as SQIVND (reference sequence). The CDR3 is 14 residues long. With 5 bases removed from V and 7 bases from J, the gap between germline ends came to 14 bases. The sequenced sample was peripheral blood. This receptor was obtained from a woman in her sixties or seventies with active or convalescent COVID-19. V and J are TRBV19 and TRBJ1-4; D is unclear. CDR3 DNA sequence: TGTGCCAGTAGTCAGACTCCGTACGGTGAAAAACTGTTTTTT. Amino acid sequence: CASSQTPYGEKLFF.